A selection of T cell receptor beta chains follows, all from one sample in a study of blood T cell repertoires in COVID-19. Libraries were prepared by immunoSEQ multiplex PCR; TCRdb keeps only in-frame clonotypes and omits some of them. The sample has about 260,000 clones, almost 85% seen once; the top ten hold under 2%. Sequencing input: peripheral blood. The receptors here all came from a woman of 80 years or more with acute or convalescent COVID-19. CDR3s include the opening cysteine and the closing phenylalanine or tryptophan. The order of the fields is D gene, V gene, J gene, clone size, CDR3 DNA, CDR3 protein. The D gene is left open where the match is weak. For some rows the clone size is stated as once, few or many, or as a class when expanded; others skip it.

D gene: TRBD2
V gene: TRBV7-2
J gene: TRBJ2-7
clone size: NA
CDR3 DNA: TGTGCCAGCAGCTTAGTAGGTACGGGAGGGCCTTACGAGCAGTACTTC
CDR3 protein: CASSLVGTGGPYEQYF

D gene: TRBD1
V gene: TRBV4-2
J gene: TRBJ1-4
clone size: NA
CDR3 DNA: TGTGCCAGCAGGGCCCCAGGGGGCGGTGAAAAACTGTTTTTT
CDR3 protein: CASRAPGGGEKLFF

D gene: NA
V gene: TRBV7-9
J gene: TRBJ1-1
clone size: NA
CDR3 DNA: TGTGCCAGCAGCTTAGCTCGGGTTGGCACTGAAGCTTTCTTT
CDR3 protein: CASSLARVGTEAFF

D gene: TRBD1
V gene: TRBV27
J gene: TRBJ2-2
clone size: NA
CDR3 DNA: TGTGCCAGCAGTTTAAGGGGACAGGGGGAGGCCGGGGAGCTGTTTTTT
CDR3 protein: CASSLRGQGEAGELFF

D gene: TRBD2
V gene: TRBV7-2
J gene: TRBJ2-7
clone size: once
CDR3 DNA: TGTGCCAGCAGCTTGCTAGCGGGAGGCTACGAGCAGTACTTC
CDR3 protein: CASSLLAGGYEQYF

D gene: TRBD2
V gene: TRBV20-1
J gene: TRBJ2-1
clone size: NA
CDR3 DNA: TGCAGTGCTAGTATTGCTAGCGGGAACAATGAGCAGTTCTTC
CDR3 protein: CSASIASGNNEQFF

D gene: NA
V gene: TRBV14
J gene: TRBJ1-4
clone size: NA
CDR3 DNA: TGTGCCAGCAGCCAAGCTTCCGGGAGGGTAGGGGATGAAAAACTGTTTTTT
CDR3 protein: CASSQASGRVGDEKLFF

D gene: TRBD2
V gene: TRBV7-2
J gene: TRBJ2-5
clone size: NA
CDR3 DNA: TGTGCCAGCAGCCCCAGGCGGGGGTCCCAGTACTTC
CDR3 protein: CASSPRRGSQYF

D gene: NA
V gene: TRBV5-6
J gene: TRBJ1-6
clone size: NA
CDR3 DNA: TGTGCCAGCAGCTGGCAGGGTAGATATTCACCCCTCCACTTT
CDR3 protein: CASSWQGRYSPLHF

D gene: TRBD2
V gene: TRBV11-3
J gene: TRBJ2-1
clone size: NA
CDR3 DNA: TGTGCCAGCAGCTTTTCTAGCGGCCTTACCTACAATGAGCAGTTCTTC
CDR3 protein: CASSFSSGLTYNEQFF

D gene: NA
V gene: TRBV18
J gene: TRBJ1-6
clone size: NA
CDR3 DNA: TGTGCCAGCTCACCTCAGGATAATTCACCCCTCCACTTT
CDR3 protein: CASSPQDNSPLHF

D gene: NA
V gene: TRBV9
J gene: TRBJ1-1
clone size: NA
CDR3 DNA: TGTGCCAGCAGCTCCAGGACCGGGGGAGGCACTGAAGCTTTCTTT
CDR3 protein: CASSSRTGGGTEAFF

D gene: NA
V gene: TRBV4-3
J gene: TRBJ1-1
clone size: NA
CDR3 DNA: TGCGCCAGCAGCCAAGGTTTAAGGGGAACTGAAGCTTTCTTT
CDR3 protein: CASSQGLRGTEAFF

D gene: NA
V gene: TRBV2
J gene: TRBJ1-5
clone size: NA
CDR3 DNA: TGTGCCAGCGGAGGGATAGGGGCGGGTCAGCCCCAGCATTTT
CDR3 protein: CASGGIGAGQPQHF

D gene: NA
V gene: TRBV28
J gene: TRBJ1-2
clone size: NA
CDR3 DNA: TGTGCCAGCAGTGTCGCCGGGACGGGACTCTATGGCTACACCTTC
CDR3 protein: CASSVAGTGLYGYTF

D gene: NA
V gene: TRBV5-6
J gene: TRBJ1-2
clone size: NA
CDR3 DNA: TGTGCCAGCAGCGAGCTGGGCAGCTATGGCTACACCTTC
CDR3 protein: CASSELGSYGYTF

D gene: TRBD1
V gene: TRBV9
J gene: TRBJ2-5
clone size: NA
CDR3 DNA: TGTGCCAGCAGCCCGGGACAGAGACAAGAGACCCAGTACTTC
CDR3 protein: CASSPGQRQETQYF

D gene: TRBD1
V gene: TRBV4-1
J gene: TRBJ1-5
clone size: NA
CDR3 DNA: TGCGCCAGCAGCCAACTCCCGGGACAGGGATTTCAGCCCCAGCATTTT
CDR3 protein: CASSQLPGQGFQPQHF

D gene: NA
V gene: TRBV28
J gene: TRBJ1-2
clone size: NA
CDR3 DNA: TGTGCCAGCAGTCAGGTTTATGGCTACACCTTC
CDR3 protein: CASSQVYGYTF

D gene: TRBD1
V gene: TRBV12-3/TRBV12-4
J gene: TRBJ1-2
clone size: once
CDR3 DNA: TGTGCCAGCAACACAGGGGTTTATGGCTACACCTTC
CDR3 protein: CASNTGVYGYTF

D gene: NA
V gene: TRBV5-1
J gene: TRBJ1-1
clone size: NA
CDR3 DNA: TGCGCCAGCAGCTTGGTTGCGGGGAAGGCTGAAGCTTTCTTT
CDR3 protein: CASSLVAGKAEAFF

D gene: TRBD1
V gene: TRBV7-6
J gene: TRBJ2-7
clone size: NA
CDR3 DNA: TGTGCCAGCAGCCCCCGGGACAGAGACTCCTACGAGCAGTACTTC
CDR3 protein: CASSPRDRDSYEQYF

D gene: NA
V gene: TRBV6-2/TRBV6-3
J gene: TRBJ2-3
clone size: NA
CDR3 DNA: TGTGCCAGCAGTTACTCGACCAGCCGGCAGGGGCTCAAAGATACGCAGTATTTT
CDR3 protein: CASSYSTSRQGLKDTQYF

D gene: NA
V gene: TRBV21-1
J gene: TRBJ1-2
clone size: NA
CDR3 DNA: TGTGCCAGCAGTTCCCCGATCGGTCCGAACTATGGCTACACCTTC
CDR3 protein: CASSSPIGPNYGYTF

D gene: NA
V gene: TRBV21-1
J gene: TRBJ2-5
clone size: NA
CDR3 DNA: TGTGCCAGCAGTCCTACTAGCGTTCAAGAGACCCAGTACTTC
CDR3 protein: CASSPTSVQETQYF

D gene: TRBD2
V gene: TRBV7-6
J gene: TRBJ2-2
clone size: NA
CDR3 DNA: TGTGCCAGCAGCCCAGCGGGCCGAGGGACTAGCGGAACAACCGGGGAGCTGTTTTTT
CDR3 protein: CASSPAGRGTSGTTGELFF

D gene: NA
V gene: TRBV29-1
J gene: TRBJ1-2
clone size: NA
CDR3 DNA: TGCAGCGTGGAGGCAGTTAACTATGGCTACACCTTC
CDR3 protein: CSVEAVNYGYTF

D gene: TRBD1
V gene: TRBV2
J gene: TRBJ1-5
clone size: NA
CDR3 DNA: TGTGCCAGCACCTCGACAGGGGATTGGAATCAGCCCCAGCATTTT
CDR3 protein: CASTSTGDWNQPQHF

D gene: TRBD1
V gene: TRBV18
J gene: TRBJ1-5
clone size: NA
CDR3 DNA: TGTGCCAGCTCACTAAATTCCCAGGGGGCGATGACCCAGCATTTT
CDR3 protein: CASSLNSQGAMTQHF

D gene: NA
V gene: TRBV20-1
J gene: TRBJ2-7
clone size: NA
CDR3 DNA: TGCAGTGCTACGAGGGAGTGGGAGCAGTACTTC
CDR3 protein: CSATREWEQYF

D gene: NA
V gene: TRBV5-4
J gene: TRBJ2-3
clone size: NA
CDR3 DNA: TGTGCCAGCAGCAGAGGGGGAAACACAGATACGCAGTATTTT
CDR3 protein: CASSRGGNTDTQYF

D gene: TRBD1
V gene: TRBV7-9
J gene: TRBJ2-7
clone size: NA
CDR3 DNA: TGTGCCAGCAGCCTTACCCCCCGGGACAGTACCTACGAGCAGTACTTC
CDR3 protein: CASSLTPRDSTYEQYF

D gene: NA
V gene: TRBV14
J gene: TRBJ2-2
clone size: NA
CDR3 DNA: TGTGCCAGCAGCCAAGATCTTGCAGTCCGGGAGCTGTTTTTT
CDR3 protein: CASSQDLAVRELFF

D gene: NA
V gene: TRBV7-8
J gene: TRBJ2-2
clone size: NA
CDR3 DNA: TGTGCCAGCTTCGCCTCAGGAGGAGCGAACACCGGGGAGCTGTTTTTT
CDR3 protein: CASFASGGANTGELFF

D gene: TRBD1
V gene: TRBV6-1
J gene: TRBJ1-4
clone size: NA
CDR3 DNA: TGTGCCAGCAGTGAGGACAGGGGGAATCGGGAAAAACTGTTTTTT
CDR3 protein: CASSEDRGNREKLFF

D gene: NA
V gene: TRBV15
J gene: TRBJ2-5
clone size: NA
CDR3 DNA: TGTGCCACCAGCAGAGATCGAAACGGAGAGACCCAGTACTTC
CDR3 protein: CATSRDRNGETQYF

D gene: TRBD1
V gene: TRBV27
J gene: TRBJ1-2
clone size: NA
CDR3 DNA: TGTGCCAGCAGTCCGAGGGGACAGTTTAACTATGGCTACACCTTC
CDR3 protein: CASSPRGQFNYGYTF